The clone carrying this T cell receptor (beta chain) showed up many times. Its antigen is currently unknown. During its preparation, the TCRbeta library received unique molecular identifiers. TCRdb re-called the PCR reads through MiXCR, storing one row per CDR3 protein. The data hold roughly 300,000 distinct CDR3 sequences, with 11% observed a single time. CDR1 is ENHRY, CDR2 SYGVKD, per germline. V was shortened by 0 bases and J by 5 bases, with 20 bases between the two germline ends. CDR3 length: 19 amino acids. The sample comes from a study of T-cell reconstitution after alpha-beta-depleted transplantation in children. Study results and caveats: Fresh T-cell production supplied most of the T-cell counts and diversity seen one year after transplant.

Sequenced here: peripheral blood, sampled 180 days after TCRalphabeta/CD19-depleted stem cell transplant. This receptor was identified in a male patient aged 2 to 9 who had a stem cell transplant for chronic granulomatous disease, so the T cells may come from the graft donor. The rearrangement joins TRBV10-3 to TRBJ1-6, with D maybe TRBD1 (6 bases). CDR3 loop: CAISESKGRGTANNSPLHF. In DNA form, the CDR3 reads TGTGCCATCAGTGAGTCGAAGGGGAGGGGGACGGCAAATAATTCACCCCTCCACTTT.